The 21 T cell receptor beta chains below come from one sample, sequenced in a study of blood T cells in healthy people across ages. A sample-barcoded 5' primer and a J-beta primer mix were used in a second PCR of about 7 to 12 cycles. TCRdb called the 5' RACE reads again in MiXCR, with one record for every CDR3 protein. The sample carries fewer than 800,000 distinct CDR3 sequences, approximately 49% recorded once. Sequenced input: blood. Source of these receptors: a woman in her sixties in good health.

In its sample, this clonotype was seen a few times. CDR3 bases: TGCAGCGTGAAGTGGGAGCAGTTCTTC. It yields the protein CSVKWEQFF. The chain recombines TRBV29-1 with TRBJ2-1, with D unclear. Trimming removed 6 bases at V and 10 bases at J, with 7 bases between. Looked up from germline, CDR1 is SQVTM and CDR2 is ANQGSEA. This CDR3 comprises 9 residues.

This chain connects TRBV7-3 to TRBJ1-1; 7 bases fit TRBD1. Trimming removed 6 bases from V and 1 base from J; junction bases left unmatched: 8. The CDR3 loop spans 15 amino acids. Germline loops: CDR1 SGHTA, CDR2 FQGTGA. The CDR3 loop reads CASRRAGQANTEAFF. The DNA of the CDR3 is TGTGCCAGCAGACGAGCTGGACAGGCGAACACTGAAGCTTTCTTT.

This clonotype has only a few counts. V is TRBV20-1 and J is TRBJ2-3, with no clear D. Germline V CDR1 and CDR2: DFQATT, SNEGSKA (reference sequence). Trimming took 0 bases from V and 2 from J, leaving 9 bases between them. This CDR3 is built from 14 residues. Here the CDR3 DNA reads TGCAGTGCTAGAGAAGCCCACTCCACAGATACGCAGTATTTT. It specifies CSAREAHSTDTQYF.

This clonotype has ten or more counts. The chain recombines TRBV5-4 with TRBJ1-2, with TRBD1 identical over 7 bases. Trimming cost V 5 bases and J 5 bases; bases outside gene matches: 9. Germline-derived CDR1 and CDR2 are SGHNT and YYREEE (reference sequence). The CDR3 has 14 amino acids. The DNA for the CDR3 is TGTGCCAGCAGTTCAGGGGGTTTTGGATATGGCTACACCTTC. Its protein is CASSSGGFGYGYTF. Full variable domain (remainder filled in from reference TRBV5-4 and TRBJ1-2): ETGVTQSPTHLIKTRGQQVTLRCSSQSGHNTVSWYQQALGQGPQFIFQYYREEENGRGNFPPRFSGLQFPNYSSELNVNALELDDSALYLCASSSGGFGYGYTFGSGTRLTVV.

The chain carries TRBV5-1 and TRBJ2-3, with 12 nucleotides matching TRBD2. This CDR3 is 18 amino acids long. J gave up 3 bases and V 3 bases, and 11 bases lay outside the gene matches. CDR1 is SGHRS, CDR2 YFSETQ, per germline. This chain's CDR3 is CASSSPKTTSGRTDTQYF. The DNA of the CDR3 is TGCGCCAGCAGCTCCCCTAAGACCACTAGCGGGAGGACAGATACGCAGTATTTT.

Written as DNA, the CDR3 is TGCAGCGTTGGTATTGGTGAGCAGTTCTTC. This codes for CSVGIGEQFF. This sequence joins TRBV29-1 and TRBJ2-1; D remains unclear. The CDR3 is made up of 10 amino acids. V was trimmed by 4 bases and J by 9 bases, leaving 7 bases between them. CDR1 is SQVTM and CDR2 is ANQGSEA in the germline V gene.

This chain joins TRBV7-2 and TRBJ1-2, with TRBD1 identical over 10 bases. The V segment lost 3 bases and the J segment 8 bases; nucleotides outside the gene matches: 6. CDR1 SGHTA and CDR2 FQGNSA come from the germline V gene. This CDR3 is built from 14 residues. CDR3: CASSFRQGAGGYTF. The CDR3 nucleotides read TGTGCCAGCAGCTTCCGACAGGGGGCAGGAGGCTACACCTTC.

The chain couples TRBV4-2 to TRBJ2-2, with unresolved D. The germline gives CDR1 LGHNA, CDR2 YNFKEQ. The length of the CDR3 is 16 residues. Between the trimmed V and J ends, which lost 1 base and 4 bases, there was a span of 13 bases. CDR3 protein: CASSQGLGYSTGELFF. CDR3 DNA sequence: TGTGCCAGCAGCCAAGGATTGGGGTACAGCACCGGGGAGCTGTTTTTT.

The V call is TRBV15, the J call TRBJ1-4; D remains unclear. V was clipped by 0 bases and J by 8 bases, with 10 bases between them. Looked up from germline, CDR1 is LNHNV and CDR2 is YYDKDF (reference sequence). The CDR3 consists of 14 residues. The CDR3 nucleotides read TGTGCCACCAGCAGAGATCTGGTGAGGGAAAAACTGTTTTTT. As protein: CATSRDLVREKLFF.

This clonotype turned up a few times. The chain has TRBV6-1 and TRBJ2-7; D unclear. Trimming took off 0 bases at V and 1 base at J, with 7 bases between the two ends. This CDR3 is built from 14 residues. Germline loops: CDR1 MNHNS, CDR2 SASEGT. The CDR3 sequence: CASSEALQSYEQYF. CDR3 DNA sequence: TGTGCCAGCAGTGAAGCACTTCAATCCTACGAGCAGTACTTC.

This clonotype was observed a handful of times. This chain joins TRBV7-2 and TRBJ2-7; 7 bases match TRBD2. Per the germline V gene, CDR1 is SGHTA and CDR2 is FQGNSA. Trimming took 5 bases from V and 1 from J; bases not matched to a gene: 14. The CDR3 consists of 17 residues. CDR3 sequence (DNA): TGTGCCAGCAGCCCTGGTGATGGGGAGGGCCTGTCCTACGAGCAGTACTTC. Its translation: CASSPGDGEGLSYEQYF. Drawing the rest from reference TRBV7-2 and TRBJ2-7, the complete variable domain is GAGVSQSPSNKVTEKGKDVELRCDPISGHTALYWYRQSLGQGLEFLIYFQGNSAPDKSGLPSDRFSAERTGGSVSTLTIQRTQQEDSAVYLCASSPGDGEGLSYEQYFGPGTRLTVT.

In this sample, this clonotype turned up a few times. The gene calls are TRBV28 and TRBJ1-2; D is ambiguous. Germline V gene lookup returns CDR1 MDHEN and CDR2 SYDVKM. This CDR3 spans 13 amino acids. The V and J ends lost 2 bases and 7 bases respectively, with 11 bases between them. CDR3 sequence: CASSLPGFSGYTF. CDR3 bases: TGTGCCAGCAGTTTACCAGGCTTCTCTGGCTACACCTTC.

A note on this clonotype: At one end the junction does not follow the germline gene, possibly because of a read error. This chain uses TRBV2 with TRBJ2-3; D possibly corresponds to TRBD1 (6 bases). Germline CDR1 and CDR2: SNHLY and FYNNEI. CDR3 size: 14 residues. CDR3 DNA sequence: TGTGCCAGCAGTGAACAGGGGAGCACAGGTACGCAGTATTTT. Amino acids: CASSEQGSTGTQYF.

This rearrangement joins TRBV7-9 to TRBJ2-1; D perhaps matches TRBD2 (5 bases). Trimming shortened V by 4 bases and J by 9 bases, and 16 bases separated the two germline ends. In germline, CDR1 is SEHNR, CDR2 FQNEAQ (reference sequence). This CDR3 is built from 14 residues. CDR3 sequence: CASSSWTFYGEQFF. For the CDR3, the DNA is TGTGCCAGCAGCTCCTGGACTTTTTACGGTGAGCAGTTCTTC.

The genes are TRBV30 and TRBJ2-1; 10 bases map to TRBD1. The CDR3 is 15 amino acids. Germline V gene data show CDR1 as GTSNPN and CDR2 as SVGIG (reference sequence). V lost 3 bases, J lost 4 bases, and 6 bases stayed unmatched. The CDR3: CAWSGGQGRYNEQFF. The CDR3 nucleotides are TGTGCCTGGAGCGGGGGACAGGGGAGATACAATGAGCAGTTCTTC.

The chain employs TRBV5-1 and TRBJ2-4; D is possibly TRBD2 (5 bases). The J call may be mistaken, given a closer DNA end match to TRBJ2-7. CDR1 SGHRS and CDR2 YFSETQ come from the germline V gene. The CDR3 covers 12 residues. For the CDR3, the DNA is TGCGCCAGCGCCCGGGACTCCTACGAGCAGTACTTC. Translating it yields CASARDSYEQYF.

This clonotype was detected ten times or more. The chain couples TRBV7-2 to TRBJ2-7, with TRBD2 matching 9 bases. The ends lost 5 bases at V and 5 bases at J; junction bases unmatched: 7. In germline, CDR1 is SGHTA, CDR2 FQGNSA. This CDR3 is 14 amino acids long. For the CDR3, the DNA is TGTGCCAGCAGCCGTAGCGGGAGAAGTCACGAGCAGTACTTC. Protein: CASSRSGRSHEQYF. Filled out from reference TRBV7-2 and TRBJ2-7, the complete variable domain reads GAGVSQSPSNKVTEKGKDVELRCDPISGHTALYWYRQSLGQGLEFLIYFQGNSAPDKSGLPSDRFSAERTGGSVSTLTIQRTQQEDSAVYLCASSRSGRSHEQYFGPGTRLTVT.

The chain recombines TRBV12-3 or TRBV12-4 with TRBJ2-3, with 9 bases aligning to TRBD1. V was pared by 5 bases and J by 5 bases, with 8 bases of the junction left unmatched. This CDR3 is 15 amino acids long. The CDR3 DNA reads TGTGCCAGCAGTCCCCGGGACAGGGTGAAAGATACGCAGTATTTT. Residues: CASSPRDRVKDTQYF.

This clonotype was picked up a small number of times. The chain carries TRBV20-1 and TRBJ2-7, with no clear D. Trimming removed 1 base from V and 2 bases from J, with 9 bases in between. The V gene's germline CDR1 is DFQATT and CDR2 SNEGSKA (reference sequence). The CDR3 totals 13 residues. CDR3 sequence reads: CSARVEFTYEQYF. For the CDR3, the DNA is TGCAGTGCTAGAGTGGAGTTCACCTACGAGCAGTACTTC.

The V call is TRBV20-1, the J call TRBJ1-2; 7 bases fit TRBD1. Per the germline V gene, CDR1 is DFQATT and CDR2 is SNEGSKA (reference sequence). The J segment lost 8 bases and the V segment lost 5 bases, leaving 11 bases of the junction unmatched. CDR3 length: 13 amino acids. The chain's CDR3 is CSALRQGGGGYTF. The CDR3 DNA reads TGCAGTGCTCTCCGACAGGGCGGCGGAGGCTACACCTTC.

The V call is TRBV27, the J call TRBJ2-1, with 8 nucleotides matching TRBD1. Germline assignment: CDR1 MNHEY and CDR2 SMNVEV (reference sequence). CDR3 size: 16 residues. Trimming took 6 bases from V and 1 from J; bases not matched to a gene: 8. CDR3 in DNA: TGTGCCAGCAGCACTAACAGGGGGAGGTCCTACAATGAGCAGTTCTTC. This codes for CASSTNRGRSYNEQFF.